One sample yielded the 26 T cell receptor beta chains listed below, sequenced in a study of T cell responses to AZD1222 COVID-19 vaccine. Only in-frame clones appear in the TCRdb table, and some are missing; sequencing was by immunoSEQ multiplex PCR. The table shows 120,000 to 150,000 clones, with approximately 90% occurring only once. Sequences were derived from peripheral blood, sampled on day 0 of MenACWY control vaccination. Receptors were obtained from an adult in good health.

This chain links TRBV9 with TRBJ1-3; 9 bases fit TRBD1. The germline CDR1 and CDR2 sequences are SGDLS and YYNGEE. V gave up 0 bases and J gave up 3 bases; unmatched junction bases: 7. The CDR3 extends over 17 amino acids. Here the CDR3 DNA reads TGTGCCAGCAGCGTAGACTCGGGACAGGGAGGTGGAAACACCATATATTTT. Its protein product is CASSVDSGQGGGNTIYF. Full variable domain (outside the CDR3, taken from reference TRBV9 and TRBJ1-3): DSGVTQTPKHLITATGQRVTLRCSPRSGDLSVYWYQQSLDQGLQFLIQYYNGEERAKGNILERFSAQQFPDLHSELNLSSLELGDSALYFCASSVDSGQGGGNTIYFGEGSWLTVV.

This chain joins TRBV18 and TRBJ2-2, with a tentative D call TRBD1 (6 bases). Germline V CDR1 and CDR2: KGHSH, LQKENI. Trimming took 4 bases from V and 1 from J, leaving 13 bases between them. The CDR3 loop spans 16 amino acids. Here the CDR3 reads CASSQQGSWNTGELFF. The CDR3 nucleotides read TGTGCCAGCTCACAACAGGGATCCTGGAACACCGGGGAGCTGTTTTTT.

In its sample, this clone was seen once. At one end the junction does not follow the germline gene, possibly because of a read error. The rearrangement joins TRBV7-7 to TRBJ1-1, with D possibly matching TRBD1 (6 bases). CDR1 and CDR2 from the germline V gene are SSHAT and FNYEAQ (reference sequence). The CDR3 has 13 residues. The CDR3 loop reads CASSTDRNTEAFF. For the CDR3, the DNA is TGTGCTAGCAGCACGGACAGGAACACTGAAGCTTTCTTT.

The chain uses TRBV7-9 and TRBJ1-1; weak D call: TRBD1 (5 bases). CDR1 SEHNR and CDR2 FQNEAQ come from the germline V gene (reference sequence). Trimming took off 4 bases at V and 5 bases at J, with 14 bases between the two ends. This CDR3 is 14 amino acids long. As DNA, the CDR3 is TGTGCCAGCAGCTCGGCTGTAGGGGTGACTGAAGCTTTCTTT. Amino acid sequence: CASSSAVGVTEAFF.

The CDR3 reads CASSLGTDYEQYF. Here the CDR3 DNA reads TGTGCCAGCAGTTTAGGGACAGACTACGAGCAGTACTTC. The chain recombines TRBV28 with TRBJ2-7; 7 positions match TRBD1. This CDR3 is 13 amino acids long. V dropped 2 bases and J dropped 3; count of bases not matched to a gene: 1. CDR1 and CDR2 (germline): MDHEN, SYDVKM.

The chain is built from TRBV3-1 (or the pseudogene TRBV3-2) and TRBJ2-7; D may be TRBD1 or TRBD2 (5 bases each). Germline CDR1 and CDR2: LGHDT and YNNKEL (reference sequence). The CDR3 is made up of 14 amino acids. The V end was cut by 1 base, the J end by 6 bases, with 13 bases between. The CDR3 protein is CASSQGLARGEQYF. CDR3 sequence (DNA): TGTGCCAGCAGCCAAGGGCTAGCTAGGGGCGAGCAGTACTTC.

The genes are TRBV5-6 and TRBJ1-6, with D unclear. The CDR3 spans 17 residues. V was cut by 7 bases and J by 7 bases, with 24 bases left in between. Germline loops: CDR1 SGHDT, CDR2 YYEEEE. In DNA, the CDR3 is TGTGCCAGCTCCCCGCGGGCGGCGCGGGCCCCGAATTCACCCCTCCACTTT. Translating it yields CASSPRAARAPNSPLHF.

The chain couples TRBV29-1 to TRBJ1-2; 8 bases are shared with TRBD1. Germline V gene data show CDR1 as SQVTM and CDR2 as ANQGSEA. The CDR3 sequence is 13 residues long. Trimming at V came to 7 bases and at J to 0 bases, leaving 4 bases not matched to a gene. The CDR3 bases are TGCAGCGCCGGGACAGGAACTAACTATGGCTACACCTTC. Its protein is CSAGTGTNYGYTF.

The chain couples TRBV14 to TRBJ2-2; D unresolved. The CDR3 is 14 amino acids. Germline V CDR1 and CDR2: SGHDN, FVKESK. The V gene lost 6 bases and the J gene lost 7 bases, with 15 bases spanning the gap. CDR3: CASSLSWYLGELFF. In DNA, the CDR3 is TGTGCCAGCAGTCTATCCTGGTACCTCGGGGAGCTGTTTTTT.

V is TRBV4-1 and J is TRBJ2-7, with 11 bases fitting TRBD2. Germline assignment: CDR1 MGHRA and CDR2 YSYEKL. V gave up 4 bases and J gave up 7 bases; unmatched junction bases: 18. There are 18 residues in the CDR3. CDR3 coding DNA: TGCGCCAGCAGCCCCCATTTCCTTCGACTAGCGGGGCAGGGAGAGCAGTACTTC. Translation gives CASSPHFLRLAGQGEQYF.

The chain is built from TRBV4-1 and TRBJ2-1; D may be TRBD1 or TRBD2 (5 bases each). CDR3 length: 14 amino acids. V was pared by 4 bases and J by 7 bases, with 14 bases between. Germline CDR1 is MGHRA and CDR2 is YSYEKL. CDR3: CASSPRDPHNEQFF. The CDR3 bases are TGCGCCAGCAGCCCCCGGGACCCTCATAATGAGCAGTTCTTC.

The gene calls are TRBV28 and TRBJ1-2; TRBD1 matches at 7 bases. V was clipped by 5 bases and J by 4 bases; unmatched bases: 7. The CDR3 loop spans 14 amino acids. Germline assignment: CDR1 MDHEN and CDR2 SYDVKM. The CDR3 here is CASSPSDRPYGYTF. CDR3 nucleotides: TGTGCCAGCAGTCCCTCGGACAGGCCCTATGGCTACACCTTC.

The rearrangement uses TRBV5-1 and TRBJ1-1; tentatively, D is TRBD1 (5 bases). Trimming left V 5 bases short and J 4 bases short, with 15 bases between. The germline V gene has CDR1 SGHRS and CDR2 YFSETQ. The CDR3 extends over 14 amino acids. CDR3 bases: TGCGCCAGCAGGGCGGGGACGGCTAGCACTGAAGCTTTCTTT. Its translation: CASRAGTASTEAFF.

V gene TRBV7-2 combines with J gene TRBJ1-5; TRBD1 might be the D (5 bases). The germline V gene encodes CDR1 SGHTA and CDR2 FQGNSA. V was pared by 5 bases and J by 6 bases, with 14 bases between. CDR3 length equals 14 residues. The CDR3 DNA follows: TGTGCCAGCAGCGCTAGGTCGGGGGGTCAGCCCCAGCATTTT. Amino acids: CASSARSGGQPQHF.

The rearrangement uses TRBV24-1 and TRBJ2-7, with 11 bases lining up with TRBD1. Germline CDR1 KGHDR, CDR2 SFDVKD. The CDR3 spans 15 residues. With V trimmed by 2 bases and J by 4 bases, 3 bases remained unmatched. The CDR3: CATSDSGTGGYEQYF. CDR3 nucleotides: TGTGCCACCAGTGATTCCGGGACAGGGGGATACGAGCAGTACTTC.

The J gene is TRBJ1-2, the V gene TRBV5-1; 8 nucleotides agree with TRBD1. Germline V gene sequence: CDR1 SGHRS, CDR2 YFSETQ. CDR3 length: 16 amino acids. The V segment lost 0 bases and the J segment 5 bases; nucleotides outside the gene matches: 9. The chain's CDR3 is CASSLGQVRQGYGYTF. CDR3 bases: TGCGCCAGCAGCTTGGGCCAGGTGCGACAGGGGTATGGCTACACCTTC.

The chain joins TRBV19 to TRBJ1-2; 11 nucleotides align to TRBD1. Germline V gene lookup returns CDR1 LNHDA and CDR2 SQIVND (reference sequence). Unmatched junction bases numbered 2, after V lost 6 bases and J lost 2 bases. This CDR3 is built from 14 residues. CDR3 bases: TGTGCCAGTAGCCGGGACAGGGGGAACTATGGCTACACCTTC. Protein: CASSRDRGNYGYTF.

In DNA form, the CDR3 reads TGTGCCAGCAGGTGGACATTCCTTAATGAAAAACTGTTTTTT. As protein: CASRWTFLNEKLFF. This chain connects TRBV2 to TRBJ1-4, with a tentative D call TRBD1 (5 bases). Looked up from germline, CDR1 is SNHLY and CDR2 is FYNNEI. The CDR3 runs to 14 residues. The V gene lost 6 bases and the J gene lost 4 bases, with 12 bases spanning the gap.

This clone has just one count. Written as DNA, the CDR3 is TGTGCCAGCAGCTTAGCGGGGGGCGCGGGGAACACTGAAGCTTTCTTT. It translates to CASSLAGGAGNTEAFF. The gene calls are TRBV11-3 and TRBJ1-1; D might be TRBD1 (6 bases). In germline, CDR1 is SGHNT, CDR2 YENEEA. The CDR3 is 16 amino acids. V lost 1 base to trimming and J lost 1 base, with 13 bases between them.

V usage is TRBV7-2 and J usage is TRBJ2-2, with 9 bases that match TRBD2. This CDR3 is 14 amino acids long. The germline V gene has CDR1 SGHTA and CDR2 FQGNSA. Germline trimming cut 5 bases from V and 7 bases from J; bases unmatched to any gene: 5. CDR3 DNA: TGTGCCAGCAGCGGGACTAGCACTGGCGGGGAGCTGTTTTTT. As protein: CASSGTSTGGELFF.

This CDR3 reads CASSLGLAGFSYNEQFF. CDR3 bases: TGTGCCAGCAGCCTCGGACTAGCGGGTTTCTCCTACAATGAGCAGTTCTTC. The V call is TRBV3-1 (or the pseudogene TRBV3-2), the J call TRBJ2-1; 11 nucleotides agree with TRBD2. The length of the CDR3 is 17 residues. V dropped 4 bases and J dropped 0; count of bases not matched to a gene: 5. CDR1 and CDR2 (germline): LGHDT, YNNKEL (reference sequence).

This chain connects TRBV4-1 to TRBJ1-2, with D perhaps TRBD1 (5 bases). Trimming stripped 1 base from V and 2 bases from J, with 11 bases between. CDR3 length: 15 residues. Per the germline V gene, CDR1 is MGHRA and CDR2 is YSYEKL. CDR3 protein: CASSQVAGGNYGYTF. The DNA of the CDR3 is TGCGCCAGCAGCCAAGTGGCGGGGGGAAACTATGGCTACACCTTC.

CDR3 sequence reads: CASSIGGQTSPEQYF. The CDR3, as DNA: TGTGCCAGTAGTATAGGGGGACAGACCTCTCCCGAGCAGTACTTC. V usage is TRBV19 and J usage is TRBJ2-7; 7 bases are shared with TRBD1. From germline, CDR1 is LNHDA and CDR2 SQIVND (reference sequence). V lost 1 base to trimming and J lost 6 bases; unmatched junction nucleotides: 9. CDR3 length: 15 residues.

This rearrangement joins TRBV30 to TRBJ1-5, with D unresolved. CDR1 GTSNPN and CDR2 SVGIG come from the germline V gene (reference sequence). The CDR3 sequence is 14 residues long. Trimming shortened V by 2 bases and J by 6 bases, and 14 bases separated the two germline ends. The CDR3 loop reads CAWSSTSIGQPQHF. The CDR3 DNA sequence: TGTGCCTGGAGTTCCACCTCAATAGGTCAGCCCCAGCATTTT.

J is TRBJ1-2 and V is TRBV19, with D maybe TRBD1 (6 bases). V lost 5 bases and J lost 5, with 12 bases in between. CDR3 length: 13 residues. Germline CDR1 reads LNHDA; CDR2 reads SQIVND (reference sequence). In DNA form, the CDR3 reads TGTGCCAGTAGTCTTGCGGGGACATATGGCTACACCTTC. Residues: CASSLAGTYGYTF. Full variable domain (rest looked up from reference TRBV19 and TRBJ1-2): DGGITQSPKYLFRKEGQNVTLSCEQNLNHDAMYWYRQDPGQGLRLIYYSQIVNDFQKGDIAEGYSVSREKKESFPLTVTSAQKNPTAFYLCASSLAGTYGYTFGSGTRLTVV.

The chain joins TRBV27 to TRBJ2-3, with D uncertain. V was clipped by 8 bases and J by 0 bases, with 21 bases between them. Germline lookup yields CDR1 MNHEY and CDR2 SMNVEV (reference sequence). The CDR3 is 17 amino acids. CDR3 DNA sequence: TGTGCCAGCCGATACTTGGACGGAGTAGCCAGCACAGATACGCAGTATTTT. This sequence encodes CASRYLDGVASTDTQYF.